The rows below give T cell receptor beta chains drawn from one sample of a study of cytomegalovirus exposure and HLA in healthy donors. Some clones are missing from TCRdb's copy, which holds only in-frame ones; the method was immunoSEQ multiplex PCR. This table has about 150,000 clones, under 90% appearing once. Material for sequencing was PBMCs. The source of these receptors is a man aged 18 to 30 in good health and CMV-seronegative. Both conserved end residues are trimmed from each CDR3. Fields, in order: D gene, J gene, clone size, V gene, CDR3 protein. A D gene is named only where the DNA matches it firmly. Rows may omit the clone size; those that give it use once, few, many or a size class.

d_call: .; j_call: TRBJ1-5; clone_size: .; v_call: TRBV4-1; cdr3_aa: ASSQGEGVYSNQPQH
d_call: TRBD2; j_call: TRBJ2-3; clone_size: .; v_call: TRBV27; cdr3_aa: ASSNPQREGTDTQY
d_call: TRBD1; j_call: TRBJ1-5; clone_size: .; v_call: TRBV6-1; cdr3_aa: ATNLDRDNQPQH
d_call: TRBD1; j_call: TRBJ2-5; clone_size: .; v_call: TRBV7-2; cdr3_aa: ASSRTGLQETQY
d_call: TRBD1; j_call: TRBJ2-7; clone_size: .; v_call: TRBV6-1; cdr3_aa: AGQGIGNEQY
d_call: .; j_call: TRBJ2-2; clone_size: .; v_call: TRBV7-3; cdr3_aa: ASSRQGSTGELF
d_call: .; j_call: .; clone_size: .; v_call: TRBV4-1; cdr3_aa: ASSPWGRESSYEQY
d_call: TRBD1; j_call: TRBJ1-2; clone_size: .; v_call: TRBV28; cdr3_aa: ASSRLGVRGNNYGYT
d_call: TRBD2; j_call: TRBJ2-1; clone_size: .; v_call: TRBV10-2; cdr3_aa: ASSQAGGRNEQF
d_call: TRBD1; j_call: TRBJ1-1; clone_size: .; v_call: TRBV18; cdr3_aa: ASSPDRGSTEAF
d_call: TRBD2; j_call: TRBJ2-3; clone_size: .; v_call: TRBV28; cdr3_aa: ASSSPSSGEVLTDTQY
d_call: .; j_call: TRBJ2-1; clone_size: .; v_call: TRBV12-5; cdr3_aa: ASGLSVRGWDEQF
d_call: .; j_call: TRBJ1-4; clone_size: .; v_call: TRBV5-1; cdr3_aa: ASSLSGEKLF
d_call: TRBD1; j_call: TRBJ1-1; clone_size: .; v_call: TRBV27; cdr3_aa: ASSDEKIQGAEAF
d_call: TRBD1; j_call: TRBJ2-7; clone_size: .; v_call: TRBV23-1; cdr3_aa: ASSQSARGQEQY
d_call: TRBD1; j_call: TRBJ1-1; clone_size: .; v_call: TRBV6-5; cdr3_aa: ASRATGVTEAF
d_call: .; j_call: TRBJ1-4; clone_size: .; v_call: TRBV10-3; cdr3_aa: AISVSWDSDEKLF
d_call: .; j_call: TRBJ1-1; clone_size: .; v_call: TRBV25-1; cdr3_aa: ASSPHRQGVTEAF
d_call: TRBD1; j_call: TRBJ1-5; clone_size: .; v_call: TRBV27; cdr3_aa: ASSPGQGNQPQH
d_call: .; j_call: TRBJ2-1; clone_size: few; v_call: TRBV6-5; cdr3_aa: ASTHTDEQF
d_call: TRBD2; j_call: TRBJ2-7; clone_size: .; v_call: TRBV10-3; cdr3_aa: AISPRGGMDYEQY
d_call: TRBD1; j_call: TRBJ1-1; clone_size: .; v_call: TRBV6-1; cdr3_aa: ASKRNRGQDTEAF
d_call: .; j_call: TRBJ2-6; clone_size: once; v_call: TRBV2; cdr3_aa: ASSVQPSGANVLT
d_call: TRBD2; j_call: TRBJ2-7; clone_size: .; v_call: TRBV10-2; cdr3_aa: ASSDGSGRHPYEQY
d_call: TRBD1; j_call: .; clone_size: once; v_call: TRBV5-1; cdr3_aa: ASSQRGQIYEQY
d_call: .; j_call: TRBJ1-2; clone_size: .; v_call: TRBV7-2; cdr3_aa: ASSLADYYGYT
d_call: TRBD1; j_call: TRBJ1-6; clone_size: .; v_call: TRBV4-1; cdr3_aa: ASSQSDGTVKNSPLH
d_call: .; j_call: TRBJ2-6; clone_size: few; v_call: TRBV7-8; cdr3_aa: ASSLMGGSGANVLT
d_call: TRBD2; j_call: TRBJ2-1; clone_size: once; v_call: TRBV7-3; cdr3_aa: ASSLYGGTYNEQF
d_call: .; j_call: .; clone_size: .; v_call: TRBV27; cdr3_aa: ASSTSIGLYEQY
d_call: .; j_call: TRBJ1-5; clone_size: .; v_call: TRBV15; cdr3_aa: ATRRTRDRRNQPQH
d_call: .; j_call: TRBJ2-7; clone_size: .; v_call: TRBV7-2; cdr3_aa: ASSPPTYEQY